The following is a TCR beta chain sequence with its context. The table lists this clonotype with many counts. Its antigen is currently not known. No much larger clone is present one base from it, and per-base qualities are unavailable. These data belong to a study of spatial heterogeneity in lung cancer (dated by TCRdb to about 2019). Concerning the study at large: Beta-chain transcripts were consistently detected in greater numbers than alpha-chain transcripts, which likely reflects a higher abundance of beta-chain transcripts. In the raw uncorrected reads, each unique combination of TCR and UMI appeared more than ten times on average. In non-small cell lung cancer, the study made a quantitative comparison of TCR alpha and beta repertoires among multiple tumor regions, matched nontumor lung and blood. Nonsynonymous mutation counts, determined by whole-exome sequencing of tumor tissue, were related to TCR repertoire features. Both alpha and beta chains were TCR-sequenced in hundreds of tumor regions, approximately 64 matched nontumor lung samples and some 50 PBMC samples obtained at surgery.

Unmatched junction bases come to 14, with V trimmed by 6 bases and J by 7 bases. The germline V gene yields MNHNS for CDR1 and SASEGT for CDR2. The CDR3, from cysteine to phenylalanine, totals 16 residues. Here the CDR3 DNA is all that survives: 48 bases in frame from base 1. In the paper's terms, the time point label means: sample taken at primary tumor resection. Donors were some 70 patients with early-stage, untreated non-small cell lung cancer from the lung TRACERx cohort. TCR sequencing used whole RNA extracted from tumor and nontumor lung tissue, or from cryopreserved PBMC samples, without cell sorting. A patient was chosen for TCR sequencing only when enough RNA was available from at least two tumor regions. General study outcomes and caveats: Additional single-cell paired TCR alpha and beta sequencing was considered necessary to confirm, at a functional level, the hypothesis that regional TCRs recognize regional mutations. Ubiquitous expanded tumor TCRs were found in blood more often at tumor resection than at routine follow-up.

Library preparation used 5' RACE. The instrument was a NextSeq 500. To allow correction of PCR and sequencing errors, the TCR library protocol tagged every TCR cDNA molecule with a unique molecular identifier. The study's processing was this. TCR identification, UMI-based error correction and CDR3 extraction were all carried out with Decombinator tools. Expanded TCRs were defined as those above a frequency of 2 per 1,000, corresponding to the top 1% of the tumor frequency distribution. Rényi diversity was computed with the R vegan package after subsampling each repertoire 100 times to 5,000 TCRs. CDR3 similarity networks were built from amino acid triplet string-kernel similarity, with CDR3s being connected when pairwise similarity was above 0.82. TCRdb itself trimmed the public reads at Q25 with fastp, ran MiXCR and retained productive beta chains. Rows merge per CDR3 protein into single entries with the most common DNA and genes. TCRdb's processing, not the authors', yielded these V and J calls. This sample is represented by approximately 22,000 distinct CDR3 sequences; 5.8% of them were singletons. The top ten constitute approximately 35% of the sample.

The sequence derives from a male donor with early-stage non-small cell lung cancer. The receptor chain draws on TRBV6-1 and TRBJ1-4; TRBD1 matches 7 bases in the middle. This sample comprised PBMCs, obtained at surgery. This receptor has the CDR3 CASRGQRGVEGEKLFF. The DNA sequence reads TGTGCCAGCAGGGGACAGCGGGGTGTCGAGGGTGAAAAACTGTTTTTT.